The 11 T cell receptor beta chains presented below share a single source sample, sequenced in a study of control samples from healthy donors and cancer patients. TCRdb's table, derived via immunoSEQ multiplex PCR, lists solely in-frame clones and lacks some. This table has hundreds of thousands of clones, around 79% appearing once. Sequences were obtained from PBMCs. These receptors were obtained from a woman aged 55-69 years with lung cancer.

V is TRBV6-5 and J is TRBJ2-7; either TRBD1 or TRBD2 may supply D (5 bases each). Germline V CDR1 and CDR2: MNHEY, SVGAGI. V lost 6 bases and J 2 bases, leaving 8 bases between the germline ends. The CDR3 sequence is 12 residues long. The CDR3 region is CASSVGAYEQYF. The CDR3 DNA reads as TGTGCCAGCAGCGTGGGGGCCTACGAGCAGTACTTC.

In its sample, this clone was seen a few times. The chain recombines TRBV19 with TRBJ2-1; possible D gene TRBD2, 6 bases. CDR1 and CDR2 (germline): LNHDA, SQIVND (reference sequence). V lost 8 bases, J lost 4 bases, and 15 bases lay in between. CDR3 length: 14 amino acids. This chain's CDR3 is CASGWRGVYNEQFF. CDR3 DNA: TGTGCCAGTGGATGGCGGGGCGTATACAATGAGCAGTTCTTC.

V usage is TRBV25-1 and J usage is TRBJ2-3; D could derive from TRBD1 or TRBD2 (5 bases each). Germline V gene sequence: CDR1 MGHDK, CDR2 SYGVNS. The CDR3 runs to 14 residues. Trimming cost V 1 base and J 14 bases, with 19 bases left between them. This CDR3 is CASSESRGRGPRYF. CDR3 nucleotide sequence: TGTGCCAGCAGTGAATCTAGGGGACGGGGACCGCGGTATTTT.

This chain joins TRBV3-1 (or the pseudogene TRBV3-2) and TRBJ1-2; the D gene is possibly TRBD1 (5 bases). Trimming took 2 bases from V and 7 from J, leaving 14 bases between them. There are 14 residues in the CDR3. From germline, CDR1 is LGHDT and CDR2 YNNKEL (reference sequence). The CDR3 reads CASSQPGGWSGYTF. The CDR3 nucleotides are TGTGCCAGCAGCCAACCGGGGGGATGGAGTGGCTACACCTTC.

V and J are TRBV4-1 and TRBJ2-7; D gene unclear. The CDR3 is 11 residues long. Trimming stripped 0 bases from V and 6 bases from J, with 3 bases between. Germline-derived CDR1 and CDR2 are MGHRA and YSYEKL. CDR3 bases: TGCGCCAGCAGCCAAGATGGCGAGCAGTACTTC. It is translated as CASSQDGEQYF.

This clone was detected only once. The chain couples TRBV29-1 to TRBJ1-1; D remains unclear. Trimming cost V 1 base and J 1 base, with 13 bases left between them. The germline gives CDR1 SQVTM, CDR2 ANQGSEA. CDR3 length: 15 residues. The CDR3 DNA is TGCAGCGTTGAAGGATGGTGGGGTAAGAACACTGAAGCTTTCTTT. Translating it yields CSVEGWWGKNTEAFF.

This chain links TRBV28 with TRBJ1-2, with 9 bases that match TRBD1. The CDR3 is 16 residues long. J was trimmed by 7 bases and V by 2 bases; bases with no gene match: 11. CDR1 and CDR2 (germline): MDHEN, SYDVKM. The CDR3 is CASSLAPLNRGLGYTF. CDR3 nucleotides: TGTGCCAGCAGTTTAGCCCCCCTAAACAGGGGGCTTGGCTACACCTTC.

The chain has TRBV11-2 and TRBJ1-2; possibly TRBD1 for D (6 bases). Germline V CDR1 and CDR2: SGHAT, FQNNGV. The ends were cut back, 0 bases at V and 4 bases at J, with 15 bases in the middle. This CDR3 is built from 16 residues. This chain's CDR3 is CASSLDSRGATYGYTF. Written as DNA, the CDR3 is TGTGCCAGCAGCTTAGATAGCCGGGGGGCTACCTATGGCTACACCTTC.

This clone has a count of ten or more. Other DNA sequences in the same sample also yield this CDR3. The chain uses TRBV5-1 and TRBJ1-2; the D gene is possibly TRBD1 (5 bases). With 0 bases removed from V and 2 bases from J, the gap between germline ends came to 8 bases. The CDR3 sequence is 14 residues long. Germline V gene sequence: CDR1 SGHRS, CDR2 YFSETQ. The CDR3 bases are TGCGCCAGCAGCTTGGGAGGGGAGAACTATGGCTACACCTTC. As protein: CASSLGGENYGYTF.

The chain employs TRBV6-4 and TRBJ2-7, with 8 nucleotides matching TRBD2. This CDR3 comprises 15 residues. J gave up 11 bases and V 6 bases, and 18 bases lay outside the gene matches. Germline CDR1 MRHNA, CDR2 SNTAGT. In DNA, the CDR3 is TGTGCCAGCAGCGCTGAACTGGCTAGCGGGTACCCGAAGTACTTC. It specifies CASSAELASGYPKYF.

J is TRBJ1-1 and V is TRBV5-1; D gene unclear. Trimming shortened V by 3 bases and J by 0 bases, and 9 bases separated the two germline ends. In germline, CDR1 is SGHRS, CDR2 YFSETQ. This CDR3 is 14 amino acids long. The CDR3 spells CASSSRSMNTEAFF. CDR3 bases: TGCGCCAGCAGCTCCCGGAGTATGAACACTGAAGCTTTCTTT.